This T cell receptor (beta chain) emerged from a study of T cell changes during pregnancy in multiple sclerosis. Assay used: immunoSEQ multiplex PCR; TCRdb lists only in-frame clones, some missing. This table holds about 48,000 clones, over 75% found once. The specimen comprised CD4+ T cells from peripheral blood mononuclear cells, sampled in the second trimester of pregnancy. This sequence was found in a female donor with multiple sclerosis, enrolled in a pregnancy study.

The CDR3 loop reads CAISGTGSTEAFF. CDR3 nucleotides: TGTGCCATCAGCGGGACAGGTTCCACTGAAGCTTTCTTT. The chain is built from TRBV10-3 and TRBJ1-1; 8 nucleotides align to TRBD1. Germline V gives CDR1 ENHRY, CDR2 SYGVKD. The CDR3 totals 13 residues. The ends lost 6 bases at V and 4 bases at J; junction bases unmatched: 4.